The 13 T cell receptor beta chains reported below all come from one sample, sequenced in a study of T cell responses to AZD1222 COVID-19 vaccine. Repertoires were generated with immunoSEQ multiplex PCR, while TCRdb's copy carries only in-frame clones and drops some. The sample includes over 120,000 clones, roughly 86% of them seen just once. The sample was peripheral blood, taken 28 days after the second AZD1222 dose. The receptors stem from an adult who received the AZD1222 COVID-19 vaccine.

The V gene is TRBV18, the J gene TRBJ1-2; D is ambiguous. Germline lookup yields CDR1 KGHSH and CDR2 LQKENI. The CDR3 runs to 13 residues. V lost 4 bases to trimming and J lost 3 bases, with 9 bases between them. The CDR3 DNA is TGTGCCAGCTCACAGGGTGAGCACTATGGCTACACCTTC. Translation gives CASSQGEHYGYTF.

The rearrangement uses TRBV10-3 and TRBJ1-2; D gene unclear. There are 14 residues in the CDR3. The V end was cut by 0 bases, the J end by 3 bases, with 8 bases between. Looked up from germline, CDR1 is ENHRY and CDR2 is SYGVKD. This chain's CDR3 is CAISESRGDYGYTF. DNA of the CDR3: TGTGCCATCAGTGAGTCCCGGGGAGACTATGGCTACACCTTC.

The chain combines TRBV28 with TRBJ2-3; no firm D call. Germline CDR1 is MDHEN and CDR2 is SYDVKM. The CDR3 covers 17 residues. V lost 6 bases, J lost 4 bases, and 23 bases lay in between. CDR3 sequence: CASRQAALPAWADTQYF. CDR3 bases: TGTGCCAGCAGACAAGCAGCCCTTCCCGCTTGGGCAGATACGCAGTATTTT.

The V gene is TRBV7-9, the J gene TRBJ1-4; possible D gene TRBD1, 5 bases. Deletions cut 3 bases from V and 7 bases from J, with 9 bases between. Germline lookup yields CDR1 SEHNR and CDR2 FQNEAQ (reference sequence). The CDR3 is 13 amino acids. The CDR3 protein is CASSFSGGEKLFF. The DNA for the CDR3 is TGTGCCAGCAGCTTTTCGGGGGGTGAAAAACTGTTTTTT.

The chain recombines TRBV5-4 with TRBJ2-3; a possible D gene is TRBD2 (6 bases). In germline, CDR1 is SGHNT, CDR2 YYREEE (reference sequence). The CDR3 loop spans 14 amino acids. V lost 5 bases, J lost 0 bases, and 10 bases lay in between. CDR3 bases: TGTGCCAGCAGGGTCGGGAGTAGCACAGATACGCAGTATTTT. Its translation: CASRVGSSTDTQYF.

The V gene is TRBV6-5, the J gene TRBJ2-3; the match to TRBD2 covers 11 bases. Germline V CDR1 and CDR2: MNHEY, SVGAGI. This CDR3 region has 15 residues. The ends lost 10 bases at V and 2 bases at J; junction bases unmatched: 8. CDR3 loop: CATSGLAAATDTQYF. The CDR3 bases are TGTGCCACCTCGGGACTAGCGGCCGCCACAGATACGCAGTATTTT.

This clone was detected only a few times. V and J are TRBV5-1 and TRBJ2-3, with no clear D. Per germline, CDR1 SGHRS and CDR2 YFSETQ. The CDR3 runs 15 residues. The V end was cut by 0 bases, the J end by 5 bases, with 13 bases between. Here the CDR3 reads CASSLGSGYGDTQYF. The CDR3 region has the DNA TGCGCCAGCAGCTTGGGGTCTGGGTACGGAGATACGCAGTATTTT.

This clone came up a few times. The rearrangement joins TRBV6-5 to TRBJ1-1; D may be TRBD1 (6 bases). V lost 11 bases, J lost 0 bases, and 16 bases lay in between. Germline CDR1 reads MNHEY; CDR2 reads SVGAGI. The CDR3 runs to 14 residues. The chain's CDR3 is CAGARDTLNTEAFF. For the CDR3, the DNA is TGTGCCGGGGCTCGGGACACACTGAACACTGAAGCTTTCTTT.

This clone was counted a few times. The chain joins TRBV9 to TRBJ1-2; D possibly corresponds to TRBD1 (6 bases). The CDR3 sequence is 15 residues long. Trimming shortened V by 1 base and J by 0 bases, and 10 bases separated the two germline ends. Germline V gene data show CDR1 as SGDLS and CDR2 as YYNGEE. The CDR3 here is CASSVQAGANYGYTF. The DNA for the CDR3 is TGTGCCAGCAGCGTACAAGCAGGGGCTAACTATGGCTACACCTTC.

This clone was detected only a few times. The chain couples TRBV11-3 to TRBJ1-6; D not certain. The CDR3 length is 17 residues. V lost 5 bases, J lost 2 bases, and 16 bases lay in between. Per germline, CDR1 SGHNT and CDR2 YENEEA. The CDR3 protein is CASSTVGGVPYNSPLHF. In nucleotides, the CDR3 is TGTGCCAGCAGCACGGTTGGCGGGGTGCCCTATAATTCACCCCTCCACTTT.

This chain uses TRBV28 with TRBJ1-5; a possible D gene is TRBD1 (5 bases). V was cut by 2 bases and J by 0 bases, with 11 bases left in between. The germline gives CDR1 MDHEN, CDR2 SYDVKM. CDR3 size: 16 residues. CDR3 DNA sequence: TGTGCCAGCAGTTTAAACACGGGGGGTAGCAATCAGCCCCAGCATTTT. Translation: CASSLNTGGSNQPQHF.

The gene calls are TRBV21-1 and TRBJ1-2; the table's D call TRBD1 went unverified against the DNA. TRBV21-1 is flagged as a pseudogene. This CDR3 has 16 residues. CDR3 nucleotides: TGTGCCAGCAGAAACAGGGGCGTGGGGTTGACCTATGGCTACACCTTC. This codes for CASRNRGVGLTYGYTF.

The V call is TRBV30, the J call TRBJ2-7, with a tentative D call TRBD2 (5 bases). V was clipped by 2 bases and J by 7 bases, with 9 bases between them. Germline loops: CDR1 GTSNPN, CDR2 SVGIG (reference sequence). This CDR3 has 11 amino acids. The CDR3 region is CAWSWRREQYF. CDR3 in DNA: TGTGCCTGGAGTTGGAGGCGGGAGCAGTACTTC.